This TCR beta chain was sequenced for a study of identical twins. Study-level findings and limits: Out-of-frame beta chain sequences displayed weaker excess sharing between twins.

As concerns this clonotype: Its antigen is still unknown. The junction differs from germline at one of its ends, possibly a read error.

The germline CDR1 and CDR2 sequences are DFQATT and SNEGSKA (reference sequence). CDR3 length equals 19 residues. Template switching, a step in the protocol, added a universal primer site, and cDNA carried unique molecular identifiers. One entry per CDR3 protein, called by TCRdb with MiXCR from the 5' RACE reads. Among 500,000 or so distinct CDR3 sequences listed, roughly an eighth were seen once. In addition, the sample was reused for a study of yellow fever vaccine responses in identical twins. As that report states: Twins reportedly showed a vaccine T cell response that seemed partly convergent and partly personalized.

The chain combines TRBV20-1 with TRBJ2-4; 11 bases map to TRBD2. The origin of this receptor is a woman aged 18-29 years in good health. The sequenced sample was CD4+ T cells sorted from blood. Here the CDR3 reads CCATSRGSGRAEAKNIQYF. CDR3 DNA sequence: TGCTGTGCTACGTCCCGGGGTAGCGGGAGGGCCGAAGCCAAAAACATTCAGTACTTC.